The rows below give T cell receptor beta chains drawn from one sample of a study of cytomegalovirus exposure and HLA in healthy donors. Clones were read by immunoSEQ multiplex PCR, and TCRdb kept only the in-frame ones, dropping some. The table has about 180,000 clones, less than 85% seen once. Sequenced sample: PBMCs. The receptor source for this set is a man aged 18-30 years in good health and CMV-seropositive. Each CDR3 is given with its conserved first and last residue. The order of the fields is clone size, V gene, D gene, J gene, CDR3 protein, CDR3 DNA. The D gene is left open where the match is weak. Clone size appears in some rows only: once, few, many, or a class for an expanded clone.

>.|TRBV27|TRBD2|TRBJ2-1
CASSPGTKGDEQFF
TGTGCCAGCAGTCCCGGGACTAAGGGCGATGAGCAGTTCTTC
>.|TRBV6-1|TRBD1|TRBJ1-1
CASRLSQGVDTEAFF
TGTGCCAGCAGACTAAGCCAGGGGGTTGACACTGAAGCTTTCTTT
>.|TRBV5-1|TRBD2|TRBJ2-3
CASSSRTKSIGGSTDTQYF
TGCGCCAGCAGCTCGCGGACTAAAAGTATCGGGGGGAGCACAGATACGCAGTATTTT
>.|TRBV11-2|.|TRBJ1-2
CASSLQGSGGYTF
TGTGCCAGCAGCTTACAGGGCTCGGGTGGCTACACCTTC
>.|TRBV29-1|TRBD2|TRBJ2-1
CSVGGKAYNEQFF
TGCAGCGTGGGAGGGAAGGCCTACAATGAGCAGTTCTTC
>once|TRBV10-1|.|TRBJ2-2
CASSEWEHGELFF
TGCGCCAGCAGTGAATGGGAGCACGGGGAGCTGTTTTTT
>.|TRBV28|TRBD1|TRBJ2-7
CASSLSPPGGYYEQYF
TGTGCCAGCAGTTTATCCCCTCCAGGGGGCTACTACGAGCAGTACTTC
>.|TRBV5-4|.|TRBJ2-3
CASSDQNTQYF
TGTGCCAGCAGCGATCAGAATACGCAGTATTTT
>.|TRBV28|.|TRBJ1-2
CASNIWGAGYGYTF
TGTGCCAGCAATATATGGGGCGCAGGCTATGGCTACACCTTC
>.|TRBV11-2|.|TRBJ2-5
CASSLANIQETQYF
TGTGCCAGCAGCTTAGCAAACATCCAAGAGACCCAGTACTTC
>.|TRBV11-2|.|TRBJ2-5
CASSLDRTQETQYF
TGTGCCAGCAGCTTAGATCGGACACAAGAGACCCAGTACTTC
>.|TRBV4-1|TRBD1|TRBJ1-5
CASSHGTGGESGNQPQHF
TGCGCCAGCAGCCACGGGACAGGGGGCGAATCAGGAAATCAGCCCCAGCATTTT
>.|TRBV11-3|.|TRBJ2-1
CASSLVVSSDEQFF
TGTGCCAGCAGCTTAGTGGTTAGCAGTGATGAGCAGTTCTTC
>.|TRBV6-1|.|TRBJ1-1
CASSGQILNTEAFF
TGTGCCAGCAGTGGCCAGATACTGAACACTGAAGCTTTCTTT
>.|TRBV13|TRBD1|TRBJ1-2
CASRQGGSYGYTF
TGTGCCAGCAGGCAAGGGGGCAGCTATGGCTACACCTTC
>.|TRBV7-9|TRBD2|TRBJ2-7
CASSLGGTSGSYEQYF
TGTGCCAGCAGCTTAGGGGGGACTAGCGGATCCTACGAGCAGTACTTC
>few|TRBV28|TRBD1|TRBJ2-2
CASTGGPNTGELFF
TGTGCCAGTACAGGGGGCCCGAACACCGGGGAGCTGTTTTTT
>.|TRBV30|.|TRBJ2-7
CAWSVFRFAQYF
TGTGCCTGGAGTGTATTCAGGTTTGCGCAGTACTTC
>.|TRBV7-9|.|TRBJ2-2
CASSLGPGNTGELFF
TGTGCCAGCAGCTTAGGGCCTGGGAACACCGGGGAGCTGTTTTTT
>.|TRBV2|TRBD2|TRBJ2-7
CASSDVASGLYEQYF
TGTGCCAGCAGTGATGTGGCTAGCGGACTCTACGAGCAGTACTTC
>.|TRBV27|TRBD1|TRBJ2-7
CASSPRTGDEQYF
TGTGCCAGCAGTCCCAGGACAGGAGACGAGCAGTACTTC
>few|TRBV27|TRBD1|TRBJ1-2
CASSFGTGIGYTF
TGTGCCAGCAGTTTCGGGACAGGGATTGGCTACACCTTC
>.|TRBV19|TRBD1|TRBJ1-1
CATYTTGSDTEAFF
TGTGCCACCTATACGACAGGGTCGGACACTGAAGCTTTCTTT
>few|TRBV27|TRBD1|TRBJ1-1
CASRLKLSRGRKTEAFF
TGTGCCAGCAGGCTTAAGTTAAGTAGGGGGCGCAAAACTGAAGCTTTCTTT